This T cell receptor (beta chain) was profiled in a study of T cells in Graves' hyperthyroidism and ophthalmopathy. This clonotype was counted ten times or more. No antigen is known for it. CDR3 length equals 12 residues. The germline gives CDR1 SGHDN, CDR2 FVKESK. The germline V and J ends were trimmed by 5 bases and 8 bases, with 9 bases remaining between them. Researchers took RNA transcripts and amplified the TCR beta CDR3 regions from them. First-round RT-PCR with HTBI primers amplified the TCR CDR3 region. One entry per CDR3 protein, called by TCRdb with MiXCR from the multiplex PCR reads. The table has hundreds of thousands of distinct CDR3 sequences, around 45% seen once; the top ten hold 8.2%. Study outcomes and limitations: Most expanded thyroid clonotypes above 0.001 recurred in blood.

Specimen: peripheral blood or thyroid tissue (not recorded which). J is TRBJ1-4 and V is TRBV14; maybe TRBD1 (5 bases). The receptor's source is a woman younger than 35 with Graves' hyperthyroidism. CDR3 bases: TGTGCCAGCAGCAGGGGCGGGGAAAAACTGTTTTTT. This gives the protein CASSRGGEKLFF.